Detailed here is one TCR beta chain. The antigen remains undetermined. The data were obtained in a study of T cell responses to AZD1222 COVID-19 vaccine. Libraries were prepared by immunoSEQ multiplex PCR; TCRdb keeps only in-frame clonotypes and omits some of them. The sample lists around 150,000 clones, 80% to 95% occurring once. Second-dose timings of about 4 or about 12 weeks were pooled. Trimming shortened V by 9 bases and J by 5 bases, and 12 bases separated the two germline ends. The CDR3 spans 12 residues. CDR1 and CDR2 from the germline V gene are KGHDR and SFDVKD. Study observations and caveats: Compared with day 0, the breadth and depth of the Spike-specific TCR repertoire rose significantly after two doses of AZD1222. Sampled repertoires all dated from after the peak T cell response.

The chain employs TRBV24-1 and TRBJ1-2, with a weak D call TRBD1 (5 bases). This specimen was peripheral blood, taken 28 days after the second AZD1222 dose. This receptor was taken from an adult who received the AZD1222 COVID-19 vaccine. For the CDR3, the DNA is TGTGCCACCTCTGGGGGTTCATATGGCTACACCTTC. This gives the protein CATSGGSYGYTF.